This is a list of T cell receptor beta chains from one sample in a study of blood T cell repertoires in COVID-19. The assay was immunoSEQ multiplex PCR, and TCRdb's table has in-frame clones only and misses some. The data show over 75,000 clones, 80% seen once. The specimen was peripheral blood. These receptors were collected from a human donor in a cohort sampled during active COVID-19. CDR3s include the opening cysteine and the closing phenylalanine or tryptophan. The D gene is left open where the match is weak. Rows may omit the clone size; those that give it use once, few, many or a size class.

>once|.|13|TRBV28|TRBJ2-4
CASSPTRGNIQYF
TGTGCCAGCAGCCCCACTCGGGGGAACATTCAGTACTTC
>.|.|14|TRBV15|TRBJ1-2
CATSRNTQGSGYTF
TGTGCCACCAGCAGAAATACTCAGGGCTCTGGCTACACCTTC
>.|.|13|TRBV6-5|TRBJ2-3
CASSYRQADTQYF
TGTGCCAGCAGTTATCGGCAGGCAGATACGCAGTATTTT
>.|TRBD2|16|TRBV7-2|TRBJ2-3
CASSKGLAGGSDTQYF
TGTGCCAGCAGCAAAGGACTAGCGGGGGGGTCAGATACGCAGTATTTT
>many|.|15|TRBV4-1|TRBJ1-2
CASSQVETGLYGYTF
TGCGCCAGCAGCCAAGTAGAGACAGGCCTCTATGGCTACACCTTC
>.|TRBD2|17|TRBV4-2|TRBJ2-3
CASSQEGSGTNTDTQYF
TGTGCCAGCAGCCAAGAGGGTAGCGGGACAAACACAGATACGCAGTATTTT
>medium-sized|TRBD1|16|TRBV11-2|TRBJ1-5
CASSEGGQYLNQPQHF
TGTGCCAGCAGCGAGGGGGGACAGTATCTCAATCAGCCCCAGCATTTT
>.|.|15|TRBV28|TRBJ2-7
CASSRTGLLTYEQYF
TGTGCCAGCAGTCGTACAGGGCTACTAACCTACGAGCAGTACTTC
>.|TRBD1|15|TRBV19|TRBJ1-2
CASSIQGDSRMMNTF
TGTGCCAGTAGTATTCAGGGGGACAGCCGAATGATGAACACCTTC
>.|.|15|TRBV7-3|TRBJ2-3
CASSLTGLSTDTQYF
TGTGCCAGCAGCTTAACAGGACTAAGCACAGATACGCAGTATTTT
>.|TRBD1|14|TRBV6-1|TRBJ2-5
CASSETGYRETQYF
TGTGCCAGCAGTGAGACAGGGTACCGGGAGACCCAGTACTTC
>.|.|16|TRBV10-2|TRBJ1-5
CASSDALGAYNQPQHF
TGCGCCAGCAGTGACGCATTGGGAGCTTACAATCAGCCCCAGCATTTT
>.|.|13|TRBV7-8|TRBJ1-2
CASSLALVSGYTF
TGTGCCAGCAGCTTAGCCCTCGTTTCTGGCTACACCTTC
>few|.|15|TRBV27|TRBJ2-7
CASSLRAEIPYEQYF
TGTGCCAGCAGTTTACGCGCGGAAATCCCCTACGAGCAGTACTTC
>once|.|15|TRBV2|TRBJ1-5
CASSTGGGNNQPQHF
TGTGCCAGCAGCACGGGGGGCGGCAACAATCAGCCCCAGCATTTT
>.|.|12|TRBV3-1/TRBV3-2|TRBJ1-2
CASSPMGGAITF
TGTGCCAGCAGCCCTATGGGGGGGGCGATCACCTTC
>once|.|10|TRBV29-1|TRBJ1-1
CSYRDTEAFF
TGCAGCTACAGGGATACTGAAGCTTTCTTT
>few|TRBD1|12|TRBV6-5|TRBJ1-1
CASSSQTGEAFF
TGTGCCAGCAGCTCCCAGACAGGGGAAGCTTTCTTT
>many|.|16|TRBV7-9|TRBJ1-4
CASSFGRSTTNEKLFF
TGTGCCAGCAGCTTTGGCAGGTCCACAACTAATGAAAAACTGTTTTTT
>.|.|14|TRBV4-2|TRBJ1-4
CASSQGGSSEKLFF
TGTGCCAGCAGCCAAGGCGGATCTAGTGAAAAACTGTTTTTT
>.|TRBD2|15|TRBV4-1|TRBJ2-1
CASSQSPVAGNEQFF
TGCGCCAGCAGCCAATCCCCGGTAGCGGGAAATGAGCAGTTCTTC
>.|.|14|TRBV28|TRBJ1-2
CASSQGPGHRGYTF
TGTGCCAGCAGTCAAGGACCGGGACACAGGGGCTACACCTTC
>.|.|16|TRBV30|TRBJ1-3
CAWSIPRPLSGNTIYF
TGTGCCTGGAGTATCCCGAGGCCACTCTCTGGAAACACCATATATTTT
>few|.|15|TRBV2|TRBJ1-6
CASRQETGYNSPLHF
TGTGCCAGCAGACAGGAGACTGGGTATAATTCACCCCTCCACTTT
>.|TRBD1|15|TRBV5-1|TRBJ1-1
CASSSTGQMNTEAFF
TGCGCCAGCAGCTCTACGGGACAGATGAACACTGAAGCTTTCTTT
>.|TRBD2|16|TRBV6-5|TRBJ2-5
CASSYSRAGGEETQYF
TGTGCCAGCAGTTACTCGAGAGCGGGGGGGGAAGAGACCCAGTACTTC
>.|TRBD1|17|TRBV11-2|TRBJ1-3
CASSLSTGGPSGNTIYF
TGTGCCAGCAGCCTCTCGACAGGGGGCCCCTCTGGAAACACCATATATTTT
>.|TRBD2|16|TRBV5-4|TRBJ2-5
CASSPGLAGVGETQYF
TGTGCCAGCAGTCCGGGACTAGCGGGAGTTGGGGAGACCCAGTACTTC
>.|.|17|TRBV28|TRBJ2-7
CASSPWGGANGGDEQYF
TGTGCCAGCAGTCCATGGGGAGGCGCCAATGGAGGGGACGAGCAGTACTTC
>.|TRBD2|15|TRBV3-1/TRBV3-2|TRBJ2-1
CASSPTLRGSNEQFF
TGTGCCAGCAGCCCCACTTTGCGGGGGTCCAATGAGCAGTTCTTC
>many|.|14|TRBV4-1|TRBJ2-7
CASSLLQGTYEQYF
TGCGCCAGCAGCCTTCTCCAGGGGACCTACGAGCAGTACTTC
>.|.|13|TRBV4-1|TRBJ1-1
CASSREPGTEAFF
TGCGCCAGCAGCCGCGAACCGGGCACTGAAGCTTTCTTT
>.|TRBD1|17|TRBV7-3|TRBJ1-1
CASSPHRPGTGGTEAFF
TGTGCCAGCAGCCCGCACCGCCCCGGGACAGGGGGTACTGAAGCTTTCTTT
>.|.|13|TRBV12-5|TRBJ1-1
CASGLDSRTEAFF
TGTGCTAGTGGTTTAGACAGTCGCACTGAAGCTTTCTTT
>.|.|13|TRBV28|TRBJ2-1
CASSLNTYNEQFF
TGTGCCAGCAGTCTAAATACCTACAATGAGCAGTTCTTC
>.|.|13|TRBV27|TRBJ2-7
CASSWASNYEQYF
TGTGCCAGCAGTTGGGCGAGCAACTACGAGCAGTACTTC
>.|TRBD2|18|TRBV7-3|TRBJ2-3
CASSLLGLAGGVADTQYF
TGTGCCAGCAGCTTACTCGGACTAGCGGGAGGAGTGGCAGATACGCAGTATTTT
>.|.|11|TRBV6-5|TRBJ1-2
CASSSLYGYTF
TGTGCCAGCAGTTCCTTATATGGCTACACCTTC
>.|TRBD1|13|TRBV28|TRBJ2-3
CASEGQSTDTQYF
TGTGCCAGCGAGGGACAGAGCACAGATACGCAGTATTTT
>.|.|15|TRBV6-5|TRBJ1-3
CASSLGGVSGNTIYF
TGTGCCAGCAGTTTAGGGGGAGTCTCTGGAAACACCATATATTTT
>.|TRBD1|16|TRBV5-1|TRBJ2-3
CASSLVGQGLTDTQYF
TGCGCCAGCAGCTTGGTAGGACAGGGGTTAACAGATACGCAGTATTTT
>.|.|16|TRBV28|TRBJ2-2
CASSRLKLANTGELFF
TGTGCCAGCAGCCGACTTAAGTTAGCGAACACCGGGGAGCTGTTTTTT
>.|.|18|TRBV21-1|TRBJ1-4
CAGTRDREIFSTNEKLFF
TGTGCCGGGACCCGGGACAGGGAGATCTTTTCAACTAATGAAAAACTGTTTTTT
>.|.|13|TRBV18|TRBJ2-1
CASTRGRDNEQFF
TGTGCCAGCACTCGAGGCCGCGACAATGAGCAGTTCTTC
>.|TRBD1|14|TRBV28|TRBJ1-6
CASSPGTGNSPLHF
TGTGCCAGCAGTCCTGGGACAGGGAATTCACCCCTCCACTTT